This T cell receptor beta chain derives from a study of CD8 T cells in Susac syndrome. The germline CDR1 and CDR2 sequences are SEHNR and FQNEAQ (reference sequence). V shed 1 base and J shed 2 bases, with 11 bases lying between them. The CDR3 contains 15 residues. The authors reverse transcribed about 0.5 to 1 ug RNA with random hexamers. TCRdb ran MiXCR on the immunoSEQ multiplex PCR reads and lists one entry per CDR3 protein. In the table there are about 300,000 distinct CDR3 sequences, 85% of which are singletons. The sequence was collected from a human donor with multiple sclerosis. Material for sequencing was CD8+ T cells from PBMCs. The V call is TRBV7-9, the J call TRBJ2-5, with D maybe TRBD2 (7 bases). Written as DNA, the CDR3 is TGTGCCAGCAGCTTAGGGGGGCGGGAGCAAGAGACCCAGTACTTC. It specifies CASSLGGREQETQYF. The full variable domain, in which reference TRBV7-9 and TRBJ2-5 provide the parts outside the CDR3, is DTGVSQNPRHKITKRGQNVTFRCDPISEHNRLYWYRQTLGQGPEFLTYFQNEAQLEKSRLLSDRFSAERPKGSFSTLEIQRTEQGDSAMYLCASSLGGREQETQYFGPGTRLLVL.